Listed here are 28 T cell receptor beta chains from one sample, sequenced in a study of shared clonotypes between healthy human individuals. TCRdb's table, derived via immunoSEQ multiplex PCR, lists solely in-frame clones and lacks some. Here the sample spans around 750,000 clones, about 74% being singletons. Sample: memory CD4+ T cells sorted from blood. Subset meaning: CD45RA-negative fraction. Source of these receptors: a woman aged 25 to 39 in good health.

This rearrangement joins TRBV5-4 to TRBJ1-4; 11 bases map to TRBD1. The germline gives CDR1 SGHNT, CDR2 YYREEE (reference sequence). After removal of 0 bases from V and 7 bases from J, the junction contained 2 bases not matched to a gene. The CDR3 loop spans 15 amino acids. The CDR3 nucleotides are TGTGCCAGCAGCTTGGTGGGACAGGGGGTTGAAAAACTGTTTTTT. Translated, it gives CASSLVGQGVEKLFF.

This clone has a single count. The chain carries TRBV7-9 and TRBJ1-1; perhaps TRBD1 as D (5 bases). Germline CDR1 reads SEHNR; CDR2 reads FQNEAQ (reference sequence). CDR3 size: 13 residues. V was pared by 5 bases and J by 11 bases, with 18 bases between. The CDR3 sequence: CASSDDSGRTAFF. The DNA for the CDR3 is TGTGCCAGCAGCGACGACAGTGGGAGAACGGCTTTCTTT.

Worth noting for this clone: A junction boundary mismatches the germline segment, possibly from a read error. CDR3 in DNA: TGTGCCAGCTGTGAACTAGCGGGGACAGATACGCAGTATTTT. It codes for CASCELAGTDTQYF. This chain links TRBV6-1 with TRBJ2-3, with 10 bases fitting TRBD2. The CDR3 is 14 amino acids. Germline assignment: CDR1 MNHNS and CDR2 SASEGT.

The chain couples TRBV5-5 to TRBJ2-6; D remains ambiguous. Trimming left V 1 base short and J 4 bases short, with 12 bases between. The CDR3 contains 16 residues. Germline CDR1 SGHKS, CDR2 YYEKEE (reference sequence). CDR3 residues: CASSLLPDPGANVLTF. CDR3 in DNA: TGTGCCAGCAGCTTGCTTCCAGATCCGGGGGCCAACGTCCTGACTTTC.

The V and J genes are TRBV19 and TRBJ2-4; D ambiguous. Trimming left V 5 bases short and J 0 bases short, with 8 bases between. This CDR3 spans 14 amino acids. In germline, CDR1 is LNHDA, CDR2 SQIVND (reference sequence). The CDR3 bases are TGTGCCAGTAGTCTACAGCTAGCCAAAAACATTCAGTACTTC. Translated, it gives CASSLQLAKNIQYF.

This clone was counted many times. Additional DNA sequences in this sample encode the identical CDR3. This chain links TRBV15 with TRBJ1-5; TRBD1 might be the D (6 bases). The length of the CDR3 is 14 residues. CDR1 LNHNV and CDR2 YYDKDF come from the germline V gene (reference sequence). Trimming pared 1 base from V and 4 bases from J, leaving 8 bases between. The CDR3 nucleotides are TGTGCCACCAGCAGAGGGACAGCTAATCAGCCCCAGCATTTT. It is translated as CATSRGTANQPQHF.

This chain connects TRBV20-1 to TRBJ1-2, with D hard to call. The germline V gene encodes CDR1 DFQATT and CDR2 SNEGSKA (reference sequence). This CDR3 has 10 residues. V lost 5 bases and J 8 bases, leaving 9 bases between the germline ends. Here the CDR3 reads CSAAGPGYTF. The CDR3, as DNA: TGCAGTGCTGCCGGCCCAGGCTACACCTTC.

The rearrangement joins TRBV5-3 to TRBJ2-7; D possibly matches TRBD1 or TRBD2 (5 bases each). Being an ORF, TRBV5-3 has a function that is uncertain. The CDR3 runs to 12 residues. The V end lost 0 bases, the J end lost 6 bases, and 7 bases lay between the germline ends. Here the CDR3 DNA reads TGTGCCAGAAGCTTGGATGGGACCGAGCAGTACTTC. It codes for CARSLDGTEQYF.

This clone was counted a single time. The chain joins TRBV30 to TRBJ1-1; a weak D match, TRBD1 (6 bases). V dropped 0 bases and J dropped 11 bases, with 16 bases sitting between them. The germline V gene encodes CDR1 GTSNPN and CDR2 SVGIG (reference sequence). This CDR3 spans 13 amino acids. The CDR3 DNA follows: TGTGCCTGGAGTGTACAGGGCGCCGCGAGGGCTTTCTTT. Translating gives CAWSVQGAARAFF.

Here the CDR3 reads CASRYSGHTQYF. As DNA, the CDR3 is TGTGCCAGCAGGTATAGCGGGCATACGCAGTATTTT. The chain combines TRBV2 with TRBJ2-3, with TRBD2 identical over 7 bases. V was pared by 6 bases and J by 7 bases, with 4 bases of the junction left unmatched. The CDR3 runs 12 residues. CDR1 SNHLY and CDR2 FYNNEI come from the germline V gene.

The genes are TRBV19 and TRBJ2-1; 9 nucleotides align to TRBD2. This CDR3 is built from 15 residues. The junction had 10 bases not matched to a gene; V was cut back by 5 bases and J by 8 bases. CDR1 and CDR2 from the germline V gene are LNHDA and SQIVND (reference sequence). The DNA of the CDR3 is TGTGCCAGTAGTCCCCTTAGCGGGAGAGGAGATGAGCAGTTCTTC. It encodes CASSPLSGRGDEQFF.

The chain has TRBV5-6 and TRBJ2-1; 8 bases map to TRBD2. This CDR3 contains 17 residues. V lost 4 bases, J lost 4 bases, and 13 bases stayed unmatched. In germline, CDR1 is SGHDT, CDR2 YYEEEE. The CDR3 sequence: CASSPRRAGAIYNEQFF. The CDR3 DNA reads TGTGCCAGCAGCCCCAGGAGAGCGGGGGCAATATACAATGAGCAGTTCTTC. Drawing the rest from reference TRBV5-6 and TRBJ2-1, the complete variable domain is DAGVTQSPTHLIKTRGQQVTLRCSPKSGHDTVSWYQQALGQGPQFIFQYYEEEERQRGNFPDRFSGHQFPNYSSELNVNALLLGDSALYLCASSPRRAGAIYNEQFFGPGTRLTVL.

The gene calls are TRBV10-1 and TRBJ2-7, with 7 bases matching TRBD1. CDR3 length equals 10 residues. Per germline, CDR1 WNHNN and CDR2 SYGVQD (reference sequence). Trimming at V came to 10 bases and at J to 6 bases, leaving 3 bases not matched to a gene. CDR3 region: CATDRVEQYF. DNA of the CDR3: TGCGCCACCGACAGGGTCGAGCAGTACTTC.

This rearrangement joins TRBV6-5 to TRBJ2-1; 10 bases map to TRBD2. J was trimmed by 4 bases and V by 5 bases; bases with no gene match: 5. The CDR3 is made up of 15 amino acids. Germline CDR1 and CDR2: MNHEY and SVGAGI. The CDR3 DNA is TGTGCCAGCAGTCAGGGACTAGCGTTATACAATGAGCAGTTCTTC. Translation: CASSQGLALYNEQFF.

This chain joins TRBV19 and TRBJ2-3, with 7 positions matching TRBD2. Germline assignment: CDR1 LNHDA and CDR2 SQIVND (reference sequence). The CDR3 contains 15 residues. V was clipped by 3 bases and J by 2 bases; unmatched bases: 5. CDR3 coding DNA: TGTGCCAGTAGTATGGGAGGGCACTTCACAGATACGCAGTATTTT. Translating gives CASSMGGHFTDTQYF.

In regard to this clone: Other nucleotide sequences from this sample produce the same CDR3. The chain joins TRBV5-1 to TRBJ2-1, with D possibly matching TRBD2 (6 bases). The CDR3 length is 15 residues. CDR1 is SGHRS, CDR2 YFSETQ, per germline. V was clipped by 1 base and J by 4 bases, with 12 bases between them. CDR3 in DNA: TGCGCCAGCAGCTTGAGTTCCGGGGGTTACAATGAGCAGTTCTTC. Protein: CASSLSSGGYNEQFF.

The chain links TRBV19 to TRBJ2-7; tentatively, D is TRBD2 (5 bases). With 3 bases removed from V and 2 bases from J, the gap between germline ends came to 11 bases. This CDR3 is 14 amino acids long. Germline-derived CDR1 and CDR2 are LNHDA and SQIVND (reference sequence). CDR3 bases: TGTGCCAGTAGTATGTCTGCCGGGGCCTACGAGCAGTACTTC. Protein product: CASSMSAGAYEQYF.

The genes are TRBV11-3 and TRBJ2-1, with 9 bases identical to TRBD2. Germline lookup yields CDR1 SGHNT and CDR2 YENEEA. The CDR3 is made up of 16 amino acids. With V trimmed by 5 bases and J by 4 bases, 9 bases remained unmatched. The CDR3 nucleotides are TGTGCCAGCAGCGGGGGGGCAACTAGCGGGTACAATGAGCAGTTCTTC. Translating it yields CASSGGATSGYNEQFF.

The chain carries TRBV6-5 and TRBJ2-7; D is undetermined. Deletions cut 1 base from V and 1 base from J, with 11 bases between. The CDR3 extends over 15 amino acids. CDR1 MNHEY and CDR2 SVGAGI come from the germline V gene. The CDR3 DNA follows: TGTGCCAGCAGTTACTACGCCCAACGGTCCTACGAGCAGTACTTC. This encodes CASSYYAQRSYEQYF.

The V and J genes are TRBV5-1 and TRBJ1-2; TRBD1 agrees at 7 bases. Germline V gives CDR1 SGHRS, CDR2 YFSETQ. V trimming: 4 bases; J trimming: 6 bases; junction bases outside the gene matches: 9. CDR3 size: 14 residues. The CDR3 spells CASSPGQPMDGYTF. Here the CDR3 DNA reads TGCGCCAGCAGCCCGGGACAGCCCATGGATGGCTACACCTTC.

V gene TRBV11-2 combines with J gene TRBJ2-5; weak D call: TRBD2 (6 bases). The CDR3 sequence is 18 residues long. V dropped 1 base and J dropped 9 bases, with 27 bases sitting between them. The germline V gene encodes CDR1 SGHAT and CDR2 FQNNGV. CDR3 DNA: TGTGCCAGCAGCTTAGGGTCGGGTGGGCCCAGCGTCGGGAGACCCCAGTACTTC. Its translation: CASSLGSGGPSVGRPQYF.

There are a few counts of this clone. Other DNA sequences of this sample code for an identical CDR3. The chain carries TRBV7-2 and TRBJ2-7, with 7 bases aligning to TRBD2. The CDR3 is made up of 13 amino acids. Per the germline V gene, CDR1 is SGHTA and CDR2 is FQGNSA. V lost 3 bases, J lost 4 bases, and 3 bases stayed unmatched. The CDR3 coding sequence is TGTGCCAGCAGCTTTTCTAGCGGATACGAGCAGTACTTC. It codes for CASSFSSGYEQYF.

Only a few counts were recorded for this clone. CDR3 in amino acids: CASSPKGPNTEAFF. In DNA form, the CDR3 reads TGTGCCAGCAGCCCCAAGGGACCGAACACTGAAGCTTTCTTT. The chain is built from TRBV11-2 and TRBJ1-1; possible D gene TRBD1, 5 bases. V lost 5 bases, J lost 1 base, and 11 bases lay in between. The length of the CDR3 is 14 residues. CDR1 SGHAT and CDR2 FQNNGV come from the germline V gene.

This clone was seen a handful of times. The chain is built from TRBV6-5 and TRBJ2-7; 8 nucleotides align to TRBD2. CDR1 is MNHEY, CDR2 SVGAGI, per germline. The ends lost 8 bases at V and 6 bases at J; junction bases unmatched: 12. This CDR3 region has 14 residues. The CDR3 coding sequence is TGTGCCAGCGTAGCGGGGATGGGTTGGTTCGAGCAGTACTTC. It encodes CASVAGMGWFEQYF.

The chain uses TRBV5-8 and TRBJ2-3, with unresolved D. CDR3 length: 13 amino acids. V lost 0 bases to trimming and J lost 5 bases, with 7 bases between them. Germline V gene data show CDR1 as SGHTS and CDR2 as YDEGEE. CDR3 bases: TGTGCCAGCAGCTTGGCCCAGATAGATACGCAGTATTTT. This sequence encodes CASSLAQIDTQYF.

The chain couples TRBV7-2 to TRBJ2-7, with 7 nucleotides matching TRBD1. Trimming took 4 bases from V and 0 from J; bases not matched to a gene: 9. CDR1 is SGHTA and CDR2 is FQGNSA in the germline V gene. The length of the CDR3 is 16 residues. The CDR3 protein is CASSSRTGGSSYEQYF. In DNA form, the CDR3 reads TGTGCCAGCAGCTCCCGGACAGGCGGAAGCTCCTACGAGCAGTACTTC.

With respect to this clone: It differs at one base from a far larger clone, so likely a read error. Other DNA sequences in the same sample also yield this CDR3. The chain has TRBV6-5 and TRBJ2-7; tentative D call: TRBD2 (6 bases). The V end was cut by 6 bases, the J end by 4 bases, with 16 bases between. This CDR3 comprises 14 residues. CDR1 is MNHEY and CDR2 is SVGAGI in the germline V gene. The CDR3 coding sequence is TGTGCCAGCAGAAGGGACTTCTCCTCTTACGAGCAGTACTTC. This sequence encodes CASRRDFSSYEQYF.

This chain uses TRBV5-6 with TRBJ2-7; TRBD1 matches at 7 bases. Germline CDR1 reads SGHDT; CDR2 reads YYEEEE. CDR3 length: 13 residues. Trimming removed 7 bases from V and 2 bases from J; junction bases left unmatched: 6. CDR3 region: CASSRDSPYEQYF. Written as DNA, the CDR3 is TGTGCCAGCTCCCGGGACAGCCCCTACGAGCAGTACTTC.